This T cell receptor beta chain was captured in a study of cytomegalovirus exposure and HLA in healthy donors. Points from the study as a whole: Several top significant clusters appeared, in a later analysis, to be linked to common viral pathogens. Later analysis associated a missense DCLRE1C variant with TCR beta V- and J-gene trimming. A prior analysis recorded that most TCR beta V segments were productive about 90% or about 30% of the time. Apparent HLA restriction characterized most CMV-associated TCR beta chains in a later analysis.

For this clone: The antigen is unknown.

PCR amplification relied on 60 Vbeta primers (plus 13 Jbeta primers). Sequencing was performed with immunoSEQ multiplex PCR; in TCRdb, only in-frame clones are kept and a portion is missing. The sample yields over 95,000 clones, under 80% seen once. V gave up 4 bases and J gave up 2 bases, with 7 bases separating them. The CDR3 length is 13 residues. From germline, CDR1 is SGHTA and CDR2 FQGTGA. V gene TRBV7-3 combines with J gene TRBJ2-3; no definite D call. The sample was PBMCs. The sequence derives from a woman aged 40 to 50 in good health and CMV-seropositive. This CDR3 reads CASSSPNTDTQYF. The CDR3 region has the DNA TGTGCCAGCAGCTCCCCTAACACAGATACGCAGTATTTT.